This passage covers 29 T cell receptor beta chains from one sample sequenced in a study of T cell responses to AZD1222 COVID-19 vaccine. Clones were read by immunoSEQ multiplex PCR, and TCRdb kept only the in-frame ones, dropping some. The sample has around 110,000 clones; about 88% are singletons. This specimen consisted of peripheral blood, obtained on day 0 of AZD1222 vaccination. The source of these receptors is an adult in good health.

This CDR3 is CASSSRTGLTGELFF. The CDR3 region has the DNA TGTGCCAGCAGTTCCCGGACAGGGCTCACCGGGGAGCTGTTTTTT. The J gene is TRBJ2-2, the V gene TRBV28; 8 nucleotides agree with TRBD1. V was clipped by 4 bases and J by 4 bases; unmatched bases: 5. CDR1 is MDHEN, CDR2 SYDVKM, per germline. The CDR3 is 15 amino acids.

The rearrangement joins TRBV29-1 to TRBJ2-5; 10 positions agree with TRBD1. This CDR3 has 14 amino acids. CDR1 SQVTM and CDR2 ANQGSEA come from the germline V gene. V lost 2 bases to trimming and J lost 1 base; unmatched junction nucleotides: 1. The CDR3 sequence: CSVERDRGQETQYF. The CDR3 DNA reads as TGCAGCGTTGAAAGGGACAGGGGCCAAGAGACCCAGTACTTC.

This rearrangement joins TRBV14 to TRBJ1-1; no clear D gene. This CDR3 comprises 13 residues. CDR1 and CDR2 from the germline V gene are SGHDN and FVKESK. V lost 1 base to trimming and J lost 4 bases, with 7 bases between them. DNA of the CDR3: TGTGCCAGCAGCCAAGGGTTGCGCACTGAAGCTTTCTTT. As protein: CASSQGLRTEAFF.

CDR3 amino acids: CASNYRDGYTF. In DNA form, the CDR3 reads TGTGCCAGCAACTACAGGGATGGCTACACCTTC. This chain joins TRBV28 and TRBJ1-2; a weak D match, TRBD1 (6 bases). V was clipped by 7 bases and J by 6 bases, with 9 bases between them. The germline V gene encodes CDR1 MDHEN and CDR2 SYDVKM. CDR3 length: 11 amino acids.

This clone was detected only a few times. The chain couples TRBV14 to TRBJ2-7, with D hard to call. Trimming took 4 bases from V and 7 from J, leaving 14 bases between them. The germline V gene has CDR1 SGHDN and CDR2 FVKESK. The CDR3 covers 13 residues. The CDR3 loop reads CASSPSSVGEQYF. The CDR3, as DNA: TGTGCCAGCAGCCCCAGCTCCGTGGGGGAGCAGTACTTC.

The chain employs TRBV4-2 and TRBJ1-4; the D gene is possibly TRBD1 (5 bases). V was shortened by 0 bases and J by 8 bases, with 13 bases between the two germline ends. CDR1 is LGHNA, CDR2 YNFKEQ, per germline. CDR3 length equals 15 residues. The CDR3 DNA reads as TGTGCCAGCAGCCAAGAGGCGGCAGGGATAGAAAAACTGTTTTTT. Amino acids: CASSQEAAGIEKLFF.

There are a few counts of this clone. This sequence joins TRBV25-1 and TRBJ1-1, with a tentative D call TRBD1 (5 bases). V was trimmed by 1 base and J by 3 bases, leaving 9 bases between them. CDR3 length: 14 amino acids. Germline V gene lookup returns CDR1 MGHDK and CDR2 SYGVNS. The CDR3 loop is CASSESGRHTEAFF. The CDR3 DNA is TGTGCCAGCAGTGAATCAGGGCGGCACACTGAAGCTTTCTTT.

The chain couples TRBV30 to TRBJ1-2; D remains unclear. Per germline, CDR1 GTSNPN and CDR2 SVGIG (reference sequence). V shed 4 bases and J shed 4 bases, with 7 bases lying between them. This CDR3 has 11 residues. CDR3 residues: CAWTSGYGYTF. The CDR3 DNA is TGTGCCTGGACCTCGGGCTATGGCTACACCTTC. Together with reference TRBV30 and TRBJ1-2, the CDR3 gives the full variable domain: SQTIHQWPATLVQPVGSPLSLECTVEGTSNPNLYWYRQAAGRGLQLLFYSVGIGQISSEVPQNLSASRPQDRQFILSSKKLLLSDSGFYLCAWTSGYGYTFGSGTRLTVV.

The CDR3 DNA is TGTGCCAGCAGCGTCACAGGGGGCTCTGGGGCCAACGTCCTGACTTTC. Protein: CASSVTGGSGANVLTF. The V gene is TRBV7-3, the J gene TRBJ2-6, with TRBD1 identical over 8 bases. Germline values: CDR1 SGHTA, CDR2 FQGTGA. CDR3 length: 16 amino acids. V shed 5 bases, J shed 0 bases, and the junction held 3 bases outside the gene matches.

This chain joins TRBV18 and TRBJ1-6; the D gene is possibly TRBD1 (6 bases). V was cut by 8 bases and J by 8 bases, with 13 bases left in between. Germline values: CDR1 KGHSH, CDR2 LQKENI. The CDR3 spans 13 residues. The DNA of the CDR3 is TGTGCCAGCCGTGGACAGCACGATTCACCCCTCCACTTT. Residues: CASRGQHDSPLHF.

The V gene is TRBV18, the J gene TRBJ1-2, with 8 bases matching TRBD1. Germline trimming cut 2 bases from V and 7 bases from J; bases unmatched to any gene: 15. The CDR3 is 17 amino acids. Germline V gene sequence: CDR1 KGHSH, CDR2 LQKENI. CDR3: CASSPNGETGVLRGYTF. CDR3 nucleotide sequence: TGTGCCAGCTCACCAAATGGGGAGACAGGGGTATTGCGTGGCTACACCTTC.

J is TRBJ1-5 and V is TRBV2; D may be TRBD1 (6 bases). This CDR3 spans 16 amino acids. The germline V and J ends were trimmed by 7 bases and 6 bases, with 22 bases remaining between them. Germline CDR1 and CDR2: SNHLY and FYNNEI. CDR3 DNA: TGTGCCAGCACTGCCCAGAGGGGCCTAGGGGGTCAGCCCCAGCATTTT. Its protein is CASTAQRGLGGQPQHF. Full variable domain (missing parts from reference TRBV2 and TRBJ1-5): EPEVTQTPSHQVTQMGQEVILRCVPISNHLYFYWYRQILGQKVEFLVSFYNNEISEKSEIFDDQFSVERPDGSNFTLKIRSTKLEDSAMYFCASTAQRGLGGQPQHFGDGTRLSIL.

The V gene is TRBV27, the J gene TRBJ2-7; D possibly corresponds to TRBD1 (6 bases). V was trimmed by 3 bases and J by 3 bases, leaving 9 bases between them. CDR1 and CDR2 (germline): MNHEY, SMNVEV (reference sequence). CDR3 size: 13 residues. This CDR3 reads CASSFGDNYEQYF. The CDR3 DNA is TGTGCCAGCAGTTTTGGGGACAACTACGAGCAGTACTTC.

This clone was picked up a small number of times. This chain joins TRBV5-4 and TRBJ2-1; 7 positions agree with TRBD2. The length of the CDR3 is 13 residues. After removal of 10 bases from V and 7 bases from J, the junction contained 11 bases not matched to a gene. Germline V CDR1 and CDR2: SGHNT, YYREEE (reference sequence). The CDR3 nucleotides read TGTGCCTCAACTGGGACTACCGAAAATGAGCAGTTCTTC. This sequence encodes CASTGTTENEQFF.

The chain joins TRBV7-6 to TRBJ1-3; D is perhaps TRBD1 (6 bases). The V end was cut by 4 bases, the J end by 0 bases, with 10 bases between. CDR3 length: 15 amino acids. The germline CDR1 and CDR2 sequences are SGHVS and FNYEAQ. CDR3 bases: TGTGCCAGCAGCTCCGGGACAAACTCTGGAAACACCATATATTTT. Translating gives CASSSGTNSGNTIYF.

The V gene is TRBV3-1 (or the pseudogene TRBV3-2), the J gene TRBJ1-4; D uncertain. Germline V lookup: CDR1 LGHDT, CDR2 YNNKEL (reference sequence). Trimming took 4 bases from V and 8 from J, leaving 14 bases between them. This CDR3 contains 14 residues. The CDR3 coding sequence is TGTGCCAGCAGCCTCGGGGTGTCTGGCGAAAAACTGTTTTTT. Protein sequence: CASSLGVSGEKLFF.

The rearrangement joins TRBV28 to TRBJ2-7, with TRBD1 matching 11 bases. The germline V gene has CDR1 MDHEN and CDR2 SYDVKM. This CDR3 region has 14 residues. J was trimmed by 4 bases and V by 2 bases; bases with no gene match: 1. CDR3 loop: CASSLGTGGYEQYF. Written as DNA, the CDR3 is TGTGCCAGCAGTTTAGGGACAGGGGGTTACGAGCAGTACTTC.

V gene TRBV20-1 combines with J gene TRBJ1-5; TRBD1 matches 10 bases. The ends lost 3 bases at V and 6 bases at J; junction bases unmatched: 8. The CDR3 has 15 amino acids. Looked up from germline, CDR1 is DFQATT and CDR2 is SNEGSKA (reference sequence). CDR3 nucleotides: TGCAGTGCTAGTGCCGACAGGGGGCTTTCTCAGCCCCAGCATTTT. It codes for CSASADRGLSQPQHF.

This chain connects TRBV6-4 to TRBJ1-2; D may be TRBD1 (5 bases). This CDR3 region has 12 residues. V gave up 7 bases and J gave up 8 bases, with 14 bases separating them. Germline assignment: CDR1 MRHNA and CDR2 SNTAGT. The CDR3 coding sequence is TGTGCCAGCATTGGGACGGCCACAGGCTACACCTTC. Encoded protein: CASIGTATGYTF.

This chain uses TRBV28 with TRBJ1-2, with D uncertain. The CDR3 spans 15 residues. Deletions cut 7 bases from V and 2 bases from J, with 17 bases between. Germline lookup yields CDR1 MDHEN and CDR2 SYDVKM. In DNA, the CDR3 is TGTGCCAGCAAAAGAATCCCCAATGGGAACTATGGCTACACCTTC. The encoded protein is CASKRIPNGNYGYTF.

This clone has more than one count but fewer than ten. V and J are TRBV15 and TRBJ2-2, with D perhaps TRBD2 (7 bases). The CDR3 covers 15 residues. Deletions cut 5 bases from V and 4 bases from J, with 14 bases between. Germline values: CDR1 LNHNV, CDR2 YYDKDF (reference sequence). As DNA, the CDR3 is TGTGCCACCAGCGGAAGGGGGGGAGGCACCGGGGAGCTGTTTTTT. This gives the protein CATSGRGGGTGELFF. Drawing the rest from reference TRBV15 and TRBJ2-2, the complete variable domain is DAMVIQNPRYQVTQFGKPVTLSCSQTLNHNVMYWYQQKSSQAPKLLFHYYDKDFNNEADTPDNFQSRRPNTSFCFLDIRSPGLGDTAMYLCATSGRGGGTGELFFGEGSRLTVL.

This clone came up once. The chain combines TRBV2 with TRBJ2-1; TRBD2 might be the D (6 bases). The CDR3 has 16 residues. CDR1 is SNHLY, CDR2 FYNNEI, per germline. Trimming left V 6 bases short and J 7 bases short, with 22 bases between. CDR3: CASREGFHSEENEQFF. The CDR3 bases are TGTGCCAGCAGGGAGGGTTTCCACAGTGAGGAGAATGAGCAGTTCTTC.

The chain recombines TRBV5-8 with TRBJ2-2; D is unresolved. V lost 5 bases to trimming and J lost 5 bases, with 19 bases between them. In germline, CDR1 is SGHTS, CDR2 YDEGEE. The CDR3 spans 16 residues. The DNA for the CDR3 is TGTGCCAGCAGGCACCCGGCAGAAAGTTGGACCGGGGAGCTGTTTTTT. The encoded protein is CASRHPAESWTGELFF.

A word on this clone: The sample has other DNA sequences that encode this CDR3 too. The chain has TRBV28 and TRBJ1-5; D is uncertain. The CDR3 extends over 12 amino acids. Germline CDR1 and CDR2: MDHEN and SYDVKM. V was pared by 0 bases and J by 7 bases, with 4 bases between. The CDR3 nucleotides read TGTGCCAGCAGTTTATGGGGACAGCCCCAGCATTTT. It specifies CASSLWGQPQHF.

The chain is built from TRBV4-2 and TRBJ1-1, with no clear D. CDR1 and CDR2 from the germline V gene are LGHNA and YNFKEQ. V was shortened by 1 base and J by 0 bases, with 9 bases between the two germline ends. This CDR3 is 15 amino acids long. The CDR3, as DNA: TGTGCCAGCAGCCAAGTTGGCACATTGAACACTGAAGCTTTCTTT. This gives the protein CASSQVGTLNTEAFF.

This CDR3 reads CASSQVARSTGSTDTQYF. As DNA, the CDR3 is TGTGCCAGCAGCCAAGTTGCCCGTTCGACGGGTAGCACAGATACGCAGTATTTT. The genes are TRBV4-2 and TRBJ2-3; D uncertain. From germline, CDR1 is LGHNA and CDR2 YNFKEQ. The CDR3 runs 18 residues. Deletions cut 1 base from V and 0 bases from J, with 17 bases between.

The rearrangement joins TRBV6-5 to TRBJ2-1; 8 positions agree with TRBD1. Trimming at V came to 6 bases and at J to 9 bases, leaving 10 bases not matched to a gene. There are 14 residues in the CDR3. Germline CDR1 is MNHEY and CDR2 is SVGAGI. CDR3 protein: CASRDRTGRTEQFF. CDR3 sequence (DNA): TGTGCCAGCAGAGATAGGACAGGGAGGACTGAGCAGTTCTTC.

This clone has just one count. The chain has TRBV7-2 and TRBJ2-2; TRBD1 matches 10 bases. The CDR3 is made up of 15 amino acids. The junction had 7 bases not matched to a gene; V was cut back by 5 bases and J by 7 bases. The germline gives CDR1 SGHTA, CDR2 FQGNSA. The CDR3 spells CASSARTGGHGELFF. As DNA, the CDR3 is TGTGCCAGCAGCGCCCGGACAGGGGGGCACGGGGAGCTGTTTTTT.

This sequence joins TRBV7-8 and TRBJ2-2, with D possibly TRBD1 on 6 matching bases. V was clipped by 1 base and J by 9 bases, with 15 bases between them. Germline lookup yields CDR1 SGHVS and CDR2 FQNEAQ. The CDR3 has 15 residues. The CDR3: CASSLGSGTSRELFF. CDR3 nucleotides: TGTGCCAGCAGCTTAGGATCCGGGACAAGTAGGGAGCTGTTTTTT.